The 2 T cell receptor beta chains below all came from one sample that was sequenced in a study of OX40 agonist ivuxolimab in advanced cancers. Libraries came from the immunoSEQ multiplex PCR assay. TCRdb took over this immuneACCESS table, retaining in-frame rearrangements with V and J assigned. Such tables are incomplete; in checked studies, under half of the missing clones stem from an unresolved V gene, and the remainder is unexplained. For this sample the table gives about 26,000 clones, of which 79% were detected only once. Of the sample, about 26% falls within the top ten clones. The input for sequencing was CD4+ or CD8+ T cells sorted from blood, taken in a trial of the OX40 agonist ivuxolimab. The receptors come from an adult with an advanced solid tumor such as melanoma, head and neck, liver or kidney cancer.

The chain links TRBV7-9 to TRBJ1-1; D unclear. The V gene's germline CDR1 is SEHNR and CDR2 FQNEAQ (reference sequence). V was trimmed by 4 bases and J by 8 bases, leaving 2 bases between them. The CDR3 contains 9 residues. CDR3 protein: CASSSEAFF. The CDR3 nucleotides are TGTGCCAGCAGCTCAGAAGCTTTCTTT.

This clone occurred a few times. This chain uses TRBV15 with TRBJ2-5, with TRBD2 identical over 11 bases. This CDR3 has 16 amino acids. After removal of 1 base from V and 5 bases from J, the junction contained 6 bases not matched to a gene. The V gene's germline CDR1 is LNHNV and CDR2 YYDKDF (reference sequence). This chain's CDR3 is CATSRGDSGRAETQYF. The CDR3 region has the DNA TGTGCCACCAGCAGAGGGGATAGCGGGAGGGCTGAGACCCAGTACTTC.